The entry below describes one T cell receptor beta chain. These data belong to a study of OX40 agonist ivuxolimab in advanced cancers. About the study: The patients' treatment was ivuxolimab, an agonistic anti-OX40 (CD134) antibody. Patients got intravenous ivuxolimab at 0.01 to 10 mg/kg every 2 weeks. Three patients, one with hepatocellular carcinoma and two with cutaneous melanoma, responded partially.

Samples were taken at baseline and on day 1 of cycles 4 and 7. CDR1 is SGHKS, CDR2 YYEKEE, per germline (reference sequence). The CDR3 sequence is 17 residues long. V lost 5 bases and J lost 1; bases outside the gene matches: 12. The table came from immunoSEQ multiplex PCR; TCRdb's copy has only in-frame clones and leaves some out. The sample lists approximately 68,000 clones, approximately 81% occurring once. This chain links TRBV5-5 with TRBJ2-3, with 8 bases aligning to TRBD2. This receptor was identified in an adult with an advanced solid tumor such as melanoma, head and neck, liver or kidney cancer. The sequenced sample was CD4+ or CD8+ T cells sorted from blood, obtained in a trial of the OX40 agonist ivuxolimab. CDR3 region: CASRTVARGERTDTQYF. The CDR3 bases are TGTGCCAGCAGAACCGTAGCGCGGGGGGAACGCACAGATACGCAGTATTTT.